The rows below give T cell receptor beta chains drawn from one sample of a study of neurological immune-mediated disorders. TCRdb processed the 5' RACE reads anew with MiXCR; each CDR3 protein has one entry. Of some 71,000 distinct CDR3 sequences in the sample, more than 8.5% were seen once. The sequencing sample was made of PBMCs. These receptors originate from a man aged 25 to 40 in good health. Both conserved end residues are part of each CDR3. D genes are given only for firm matches. The size of a clone is reported for some rows only, either as once, few or many, or as a class for expanded clones.

J	V	size	D	length	DNA	CDR3
TRBJ2-2	TRBV30	-	TRBD1	14	TGTGCCTGGGGACAGGGGGCCCACACCGGGGAGCTGTTTTTT	CAWGQGAHTGELFF
TRBJ2-7	TRBV6-1	-	TRBD1	14	TGTGCCACCGGGGGACAGGGGGCCACCTACGATCAGTACTTC	CATGGQGATYDQYF
TRBJ2-1	TRBV10-3	many	-	13	TGTGCCATCAGTGTCACAGTTAGCGATGAGCAGTTCTTC	CAISVTVSDEQFF
TRBJ1-1	TRBV28	many	-	15	TGTGCCAGCAGCCTGCCACGGATGGAGAACACTGAAGCTTTCTTT	CASSLPRMENTEAFF
TRBJ1-5	TRBV28	few	-	15	TGTGCCAGCAGAAGCAGCGGGCAGGGGTATCAGCCCCAGCATTTT	CASRSSGQGYQPQHF
TRBJ2-3	TRBV20-1	-	TRBD2	14	TGCAGTGCTAGGCGGGAGATGGGGACAGATACGCAGTATTTT	CSARREMGTDTQYF
TRBJ2-2	TRBV6-6	many	TRBD2	15	TGTGCCAGCAGCCGTACTAGCGAGAACACCGGGGAGCTGTTTTTT	CASSRTSENTGELFF
TRBJ2-2	TRBV6-6	many	-	16	TGTGCCAGCAGTTACTCGGGACCCGCGGGAACCGGGGAGCTGTTTTTT	CASSYSGPAGTGELFF
TRBJ2-7	TRBV7-9	many	-	13	TGTGCCAGCAGCCCGCCAGGGGTCTACGAGCAGTACTTC	CASSPPGVYEQYF
TRBJ1-1	TRBV7-2	-	-	16	TGTGCCAGCAGCTCCCAGGGAAGGGGTTCGCGCACTGAAGCTTTCTTT	CASSSQGRGSRTEAFF
TRBJ2-3	TRBV6-5	many	TRBD2	14	TGTGCCAGCAGTTTACTAGCGGACAGCTATACGCAGTATTTT	CASSLLADSYTQYF
TRBJ2-7	TRBV5-1	many	-	16	TGCGCCAGCAGCTTGGTTGTCAGGGCAGACTCCTACGAGCAGTACTTC	CASSLVVRADSYEQYF
TRBJ1-1	TRBV5-1	many	-	13	TGCGCCAGCAGCTTGTTTCAGGAGCATGAAGCTTTCTTT	CASSLFQEHEAFF
TRBJ2-3	TRBV20-1	many	TRBD2	16	TGCAGTGCTAGATCGGCTAGCGGGACCAGCACAGATACGCAGTATTTT	CSARSASGTSTDTQYF
TRBJ2-1	TRBV29-1	many	TRBD2	12	TGCAGCGTTACTAGCGGGAGCAATGAGCAGTTCTTC	CSVTSGSNEQFF
TRBJ2-4	TRBV20-1	many	TRBD1	16	TGCAGTGCTAGGGGGGACAGGGGATTTTTTGAGAACATTCAGTACTTC	CSARGDRGFFENIQYF
TRBJ2-1	TRBV18	many	-	12	TGTGCCAGCTCACCACGAAGCGGTGAGCAGTTCTTC	CASSPRSGEQFF